These 8 T cell receptor beta chains originate from one sample sequenced in a study of CD4+ T cells in melanoma. Measured with immunoSEQ multiplex PCR; TCRdb has only the in-frame clones, and not every one. Here the sample spans some 4,800 clones, approximately 64% being singletons. Sequencing was done on a sample of cells from a culture (not recorded whether cultured in vitro). These receptors were obtained from a human donor with melanoma.

This chain joins TRBV19 and TRBJ1-2; 8 bases are shared with TRBD1. Germline CDR1 is LNHDA and CDR2 is SQIVND (reference sequence). The J segment lost 3 bases and the V segment lost 3 bases, leaving 18 bases of the junction unmatched. There are 19 residues in the CDR3. The CDR3: CASSIRTPPGQAPDYGYTF. CDR3 coding DNA: TGTGCCAGTAGTATTCGAACTCCCCCGGGACAGGCCCCCGACTATGGCTACACCTTC. The full variable domain, with the rest looked up from reference TRBV19 and TRBJ1-2, is DGGITQSPKYLFRKEGQNVTLSCEQNLNHDAMYWYRQDPGQGLRLIYYSQIVNDFQKGDIAEGYSVSREKKESFPLTVTSAQKNPTAFYLCASSIRTPPGQAPDYGYTFGSGTRLTVV.

This clone was found a few times. This chain links TRBV19 with TRBJ1-6; D is unclear. V was trimmed by 0 bases and J by 7 bases, leaving 10 bases between them. CDR3 length: 15 amino acids. CDR1 LNHDA and CDR2 SQIVND come from the germline V gene (reference sequence). DNA of the CDR3: TGTGCCAGTAGTATAGATCCCCTCGGAAATTCACCCCTCCACTTT. Translation: CASSIDPLGNSPLHF.

This chain connects TRBV27 to TRBJ2-1; weak D call: TRBD2 (6 bases). The germline CDR1 and CDR2 sequences are MNHEY and SMNVEV (reference sequence). This CDR3 comprises 13 residues. The germline V and J ends were trimmed by 3 bases and 6 bases, with 9 bases remaining between them. This chain's CDR3 is CASSFSGVNEQFF. DNA of the CDR3: TGTGCCAGCAGTTTCTCGGGGGTCAATGAGCAGTTCTTC.

A single count supports this clone. V gene TRBV7-9 combines with J gene TRBJ2-1, with 13 bases matching TRBD2. Germline V gene lookup returns CDR1 SEHNR and CDR2 FQNEAQ (reference sequence). This CDR3 spans 15 amino acids. V shed 6 bases, J shed 5 bases, and the junction held 4 bases outside the gene matches. CDR3 residues: CASRHTSGGDNEQFF. CDR3 bases: TGTGCCAGCAGACACACTAGCGGGGGGGACAATGAGCAGTTCTTC.

The chain has TRBV6-5 and TRBJ1-1; 9 nucleotides match TRBD1. This CDR3 contains 14 residues. Germline V CDR1 and CDR2: MNHEY, SVGAGI. The V and J ends lost 6 bases and 4 bases, in that order; junction bases with no gene match: 6. The CDR3 DNA sequence: TGTGCCAGCAGCCTGGGACAGGGCAGCACTGAAGCTTTCTTT. Translated, it gives CASSLGQGSTEAFF.

This chain uses TRBV6-1 with TRBJ2-7; D not certain. V lost 1 base to trimming and J lost 2 bases, with 6 bases between them. Per the germline V gene, CDR1 is MNHNS and CDR2 is SASEGT. CDR3 length: 13 amino acids. The CDR3 coding sequence is TGTGCCAGCAGTGAAGATCCCGCCTACGAGCAGTACTTC. Protein sequence: CASSEDPAYEQYF.

This clone has only a few counts. This chain uses TRBV15 with TRBJ1-5; no clear D gene. Germline V gene sequence: CDR1 LNHNV, CDR2 YYDKDF (reference sequence). This CDR3 has 12 amino acids. Trimming took 1 base from V and 7 from J, leaving 5 bases between them. The CDR3 DNA reads TGTGCCACCAGCAGAGGAGGACAGCCCCAGCATTTT. It yields the protein CATSRGGQPQHF.

This chain uses TRBV7-2 with TRBJ2-7; TRBD2 might be the D (6 bases). Trimming removed 1 base at V and 6 bases at J, with 10 bases between. The CDR3 consists of 13 residues. CDR1 and CDR2 (germline): SGHTA, FQGNSA. CDR3 loop: CASSLEGRTEQYF. The CDR3 DNA follows: TGTGCCAGCAGCTTAGAAGGGAGGACCGAGCAGTACTTC.